These 5 T cell receptor beta chains originate from one sample sequenced in a study of cytomegalovirus exposure and HLA in healthy donors. It was with 60 Vbeta and 13 Jbeta primers that the PCR ran. The repertoire was sequenced with immunoSEQ multiplex PCR; TCRdb's copy has only in-frame clones and lacks some. The table lists over 150,000 clones, over 70% of them singletons. Sequencing was performed on PBMCs. The receptors were sampled from a woman between 50 and 59 years old in good health and CMV-seropositive.

The chain has TRBV27 and TRBJ1-1; D remains ambiguous. The CDR3 spans 16 residues. V was cut by 4 bases and J by 1 base, with 16 bases left in between. Germline V gives CDR1 MNHEY, CDR2 SMNVEV (reference sequence). CDR3 DNA: TGTGCCAGCAGTTCTACATATGGTGGCGGGAACACTGAAGCTTTCTTT. Protein product: CASSSTYGGGNTEAFF.

The CDR3 protein is CASSTWTGANYGYTF. In DNA form, the CDR3 reads TGTGCCAGCAGTACGTGGACAGGGGCTAACTATGGCTACACCTTC. The chain couples TRBV27 to TRBJ1-2, with TRBD1 identical over 9 bases. After removal of 5 bases from V and 0 bases from J, the junction contained 4 bases not matched to a gene. The CDR3 sequence is 15 residues long. The germline V gene has CDR1 MNHEY and CDR2 SMNVEV (reference sequence).

V and J are TRBV19 and TRBJ1-1; maybe TRBD1 (5 bases). Germline V gene sequence: CDR1 LNHDA, CDR2 SQIVND (reference sequence). The CDR3 loop spans 14 amino acids. V lost 7 bases and J lost 4, with 16 bases in between. The CDR3 loop is CASIGATLATEAFF. CDR3 coding DNA: TGTGCCAGTATAGGGGCCACTTTGGCCACTGAAGCTTTCTTT.

This clone was seen just once. J is TRBJ1-1 and V is TRBV4-1; no firm D call. V dropped 1 base and J dropped 0 bases, with 6 bases sitting between them. The length of the CDR3 is 14 residues. Per germline, CDR1 MGHRA and CDR2 YSYEKL. The CDR3 nucleotides read TGCGCCAGCAGCCAAGCTCGAGTGAACACTGAAGCTTTCTTT. This encodes CASSQARVNTEAFF.

This clone was seen only once. The chain joins TRBV6-5 to TRBJ1-1, with 7 bases fitting TRBD1. The length of the CDR3 is 13 residues. V gave up 11 bases and J gave up 7 bases; unmatched junction bases: 13. Germline-derived CDR1 and CDR2 are MNHEY and SVGAGI. The CDR3 DNA reads as TGTGCCTGTCGACAGGGTAAAGTCAATGAAGCTTTCTTT. Translation gives CACRQGKVNEAFF.